This TCR beta chain was found in a study of cytomegalovirus exposure and HLA in healthy donors. Study-wide points: DRB1 had the most TCR associations and HLA-C the fewest, a later analysis found, with rates varying by HLA locus.

PCR amplification relied on 60 Vbeta primers (plus 13 Jbeta primers). Produced via immunoSEQ multiplex PCR; TCRdb's table is partial and in-frame only. Of approximately 160,000 clones listed, around four fifths are singletons. This clone has more than one count but fewer than ten. Its matching antigen is unknown. After removal of 5 bases from V and 6 bases from J, the junction contained 14 bases not matched to a gene. CDR1 is SGHVS, CDR2 FNYEAQ, per germline. The CDR3 extends over 17 amino acids. The sequence was obtained from a man between 18 and 29 years old in good health and CMV-seropositive. This chain uses TRBV7-6 with TRBJ2-1; 9 bases align to TRBD2. The source material was PBMCs. CDR3 nucleotides: TGTGCCAGCAGCGAACCTCTAGCGGGAACCTCCGCCAATGAGCAGTTCTTC. This sequence encodes CASSEPLAGTSANEQFF.